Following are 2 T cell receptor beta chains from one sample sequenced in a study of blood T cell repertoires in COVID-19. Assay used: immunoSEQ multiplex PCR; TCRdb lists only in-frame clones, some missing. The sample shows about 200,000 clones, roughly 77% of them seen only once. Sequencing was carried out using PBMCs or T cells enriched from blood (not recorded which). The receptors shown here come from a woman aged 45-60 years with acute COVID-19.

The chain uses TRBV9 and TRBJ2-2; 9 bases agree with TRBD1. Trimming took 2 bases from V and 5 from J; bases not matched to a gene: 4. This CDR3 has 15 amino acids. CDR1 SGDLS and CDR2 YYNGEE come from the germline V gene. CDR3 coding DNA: TGTGCCAGCAGCGTCGGGACAGGGCAGACCGGGGAGCTGTTTTTT. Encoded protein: CASSVGTGQTGELFF.

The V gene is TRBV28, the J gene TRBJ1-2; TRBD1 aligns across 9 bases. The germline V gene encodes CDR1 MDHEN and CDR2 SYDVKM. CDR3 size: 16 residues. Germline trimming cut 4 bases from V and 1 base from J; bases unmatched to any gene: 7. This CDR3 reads CASSSPPGQGNYGYTF. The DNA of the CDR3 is TGTGCCAGCAGTTCTCCCCCGGGACAGGGTAACTATGGCTACACCTTC.